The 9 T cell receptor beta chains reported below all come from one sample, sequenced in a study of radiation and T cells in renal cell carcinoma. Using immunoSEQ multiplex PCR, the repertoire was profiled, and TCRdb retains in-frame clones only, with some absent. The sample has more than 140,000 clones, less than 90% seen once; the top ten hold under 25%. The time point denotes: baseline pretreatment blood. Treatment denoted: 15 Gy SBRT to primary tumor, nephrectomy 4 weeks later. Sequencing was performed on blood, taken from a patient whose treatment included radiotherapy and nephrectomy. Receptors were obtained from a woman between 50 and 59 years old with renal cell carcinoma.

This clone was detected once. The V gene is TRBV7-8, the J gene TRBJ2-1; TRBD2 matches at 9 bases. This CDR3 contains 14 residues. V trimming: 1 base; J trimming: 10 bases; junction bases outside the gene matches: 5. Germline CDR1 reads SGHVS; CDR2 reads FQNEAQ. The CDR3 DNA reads TGTGCCAGCAGCTTAGGTGGGCGGGAGGGGGAGCAGTTCTTC. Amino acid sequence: CASSLGGREGEQFF. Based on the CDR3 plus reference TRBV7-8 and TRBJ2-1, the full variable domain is GAGVSQSPRYKVAKRGQDVALRCDPISGHVSLFWYQQALGQGPEFLTYFQNEAQLDKSGLPSDRFFAERPEGSVSTLKIQRTQQEDSAVYLCASSLGGREGEQFFGPGTRLTVL.

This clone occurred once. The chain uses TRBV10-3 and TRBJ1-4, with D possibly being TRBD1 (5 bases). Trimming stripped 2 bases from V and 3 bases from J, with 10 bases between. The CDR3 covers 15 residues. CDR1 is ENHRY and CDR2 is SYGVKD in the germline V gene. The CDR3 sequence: CAISERGRSNEKLFF. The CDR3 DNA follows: TGTGCCATCAGTGAGCGGGGACGGTCTAATGAAAAACTGTTTTTT.

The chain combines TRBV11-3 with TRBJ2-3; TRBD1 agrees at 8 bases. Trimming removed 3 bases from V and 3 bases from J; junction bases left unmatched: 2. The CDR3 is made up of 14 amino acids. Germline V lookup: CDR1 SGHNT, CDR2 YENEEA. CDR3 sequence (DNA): TGTGCCAGCAGCTTCGGGACAGGTACAGATACGCAGTATTTT. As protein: CASSFGTGTDTQYF.

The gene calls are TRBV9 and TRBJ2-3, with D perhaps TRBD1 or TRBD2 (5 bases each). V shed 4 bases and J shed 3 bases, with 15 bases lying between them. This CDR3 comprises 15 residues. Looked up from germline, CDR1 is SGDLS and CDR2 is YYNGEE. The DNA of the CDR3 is TGTGCCAGCAGCTACGCCTGGGACCAAACAGATACGCAGTATTTT. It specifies CASSYAWDQTDTQYF. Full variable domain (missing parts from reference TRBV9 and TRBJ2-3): DSGVTQTPKHLITATGQRVTLRCSPRSGDLSVYWYQQSLDQGLQFLIQYYNGEERAKGNILERFSAQQFPDLHSELNLSSLELGDSALYFCASSYAWDQTDTQYFGPGTRLTVL.

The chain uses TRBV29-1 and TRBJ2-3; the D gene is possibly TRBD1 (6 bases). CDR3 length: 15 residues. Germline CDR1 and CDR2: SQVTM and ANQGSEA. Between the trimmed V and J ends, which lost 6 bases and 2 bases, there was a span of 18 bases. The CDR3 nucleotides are TGCAGCGTCCTTACGAGGACAGCAGCCACAGATACGCAGTATTTT. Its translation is CSVLTRTAATDTQYF.

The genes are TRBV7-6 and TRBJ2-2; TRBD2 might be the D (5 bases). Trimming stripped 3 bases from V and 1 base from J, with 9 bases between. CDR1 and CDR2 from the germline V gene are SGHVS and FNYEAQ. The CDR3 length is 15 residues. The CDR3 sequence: CASSLRAENTGELFF. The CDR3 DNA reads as TGTGCCAGCAGCTTGAGGGCGGAGAACACCGGGGAGCTGTTTTTT.

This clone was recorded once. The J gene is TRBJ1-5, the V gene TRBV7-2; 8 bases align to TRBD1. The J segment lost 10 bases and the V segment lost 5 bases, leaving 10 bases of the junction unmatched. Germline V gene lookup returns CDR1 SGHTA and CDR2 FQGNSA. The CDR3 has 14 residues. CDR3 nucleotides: TGTGCCAGCAGCCCACCGACAGGGGAAGGTCCCCAGCATTTT. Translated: CASSPPTGEGPQHF. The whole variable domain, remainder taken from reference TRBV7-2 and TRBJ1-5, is GAGVSQSPSNKVTEKGKDVELRCDPISGHTALYWYRQSLGQGLEFLIYFQGNSAPDKSGLPSDRFSAERTGGSVSTLTIQRTQQEDSAVYLCASSPPTGEGPQHFGDGTRLSIL.

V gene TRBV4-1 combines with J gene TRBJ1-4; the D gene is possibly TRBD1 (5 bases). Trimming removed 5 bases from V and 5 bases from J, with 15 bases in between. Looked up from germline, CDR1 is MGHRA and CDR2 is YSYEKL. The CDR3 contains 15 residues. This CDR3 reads CASSSMGGRNEKLFF. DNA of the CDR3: TGCGCCAGCAGCTCAATGGGGGGGAGGAATGAAAAACTGTTTTTT.

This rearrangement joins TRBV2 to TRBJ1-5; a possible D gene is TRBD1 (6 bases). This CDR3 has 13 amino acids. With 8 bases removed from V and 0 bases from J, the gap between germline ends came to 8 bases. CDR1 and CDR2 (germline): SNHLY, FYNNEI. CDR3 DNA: TGTGCCAGCCGGACAGTTAGCAATCAGCCCCAGCATTTT. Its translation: CASRTVSNQPQHF.